A selection of T cell receptor beta chains follows, all from one sample in a study of T cells in Graves' hyperthyroidism and ophthalmopathy. TCRdb analysed the multiplex PCR reads with MiXCR anew, one entry per CDR3 protein. The sample yields roughly 170,000 distinct CDR3 sequences, just under 9.5% seen once. Sequences were obtained from blood. The receptor source for this set is a woman younger than 35 with Graves' hyperthyroidism that later progressed to Graves' ophthalmopathy. Both conserved end residues are part of each CDR3. Expanded clones are given a class, and other clones once, few, many or no size at all.

clone size | J gene | V gene | CDR3 protein
many | TRBJ2-3 | TRBV9 | CASSVDTPTDTQYF
many | TRBJ1-1 | TRBV28 | CASSLDGLNTEAFF
many | TRBJ2-2 | TRBV12-3/TRBV12-4 | CASSFAGELFF
many | TRBJ1-1 | TRBV6-4 | CASTPEGGGSTEAFF
few | TRBJ1-6 | TRBV4-2 | CASSQERAEGDSPLHF
many | TRBJ2-2 | TRBV7-8 | CASSLWEDFTGELFF
NA | TRBJ2-1 | TRBV20-1 | CSARGQHKRDEQFF
many | TRBJ2-7 | TRBV7-6 | CASSSQGAGSLLEQYF
many | TRBJ1-2 | TRBV5-1 | CASSFGTGSSGYTF
many | TRBJ1-2 | TRBV7-6 | CASSLGPWTGDPYGYTF
many | TRBJ2-5 | TRBV20-1 | CSARVGGGQETQYF
many | TRBJ2-2 | TRBV6-1 | CASSELAGGPGELFF
many | TRBJ2-7 | TRBV20-1 | CSAKSRTNLASYEQYF
many | TRBJ2-7 | TRBV29-1 | CSVELGEGQYF
NA | TRBJ2-4 | TRBV29-1 | CSAGGDIQYF
many | TRBJ2-5 | TRBV12-3/TRBV12-4 | CASSGLAGSLGETQYF
many | TRBJ1-1 | TRBV12-3/TRBV12-4 | CASSPHGSEAFF
many | TRBJ2-7 | TRBV7-6 | CASSFTGGKSEQYF
many | TRBJ2-5 | TRBV7-2 | CASSLVGFTPETQYF
many | TRBJ1-2 | TRBV20-1 | CSAPDSKANYGYTF
NA | TRBJ1-2 | TRBV10-3 | CATTGGASYGYTF
many | TRBJ1-5 | TRBV6-1 | CASGSNPGQLLYSNQPQHF
many | TRBJ1-5 | TRBV28 | CASSPTVNQPQHF
few | TRBJ2-7 | TRBV6-1 | CASSPTLGVPYEQYF
many | TRBJ1-2 | TRBV7-9 | CASSPQGFRGYTF
few | TRBJ1-2 | TRBV12-3/TRBV12-4 | CASSPGAKPRDYTF
many | TRBJ2-7 | TRBV20-1 | CSARVDRHLSYEQYF
NA | TRBJ1-2 | TRBV28 | CASSLWGSLQGIGLHTF
once | TRBJ2-7 | TRBV6-2/TRBV6-3 | CASSGIYEQYF
many | TRBJ1-2 | TRBV20-1 | CSARQGANYGYTF
many | TRBJ2-1 | TRBV20-1 | CSARDPGTTNEQFF
many | TRBJ2-3 | TRBV25-1 | CASRWGGSTDTQYF
many | TRBJ1-1 | TRBV19 | CASRNMAEAFF
many | TRBJ2-5 | TRBV20-1 | CSARSGTSGETQYF
NA | TRBJ2-3 | TRBV5-6 | CASSPVAGSSDTQYF
many | TRBJ1-1 | TRBV19 | CASSSYPGQGRMNTEAFF
many | TRBJ1-2 | TRBV7-8 | CASSPDSRGGYGYTF
few | TRBJ1-1 | TRBV30 | CAWGDDRANTEAFF
many | TRBJ1-2 | TRBV29-1 | CSVEDSGTGVGYTF
few | TRBJ1-6 | TRBV6-1 | CASGGRSGRFFSSYNSPLHF
many | TRBJ2-4 | TRBV3-1 | CASSNDLSNIQYF
few | TRBJ2-3 | TRBV7-8 | CASSLELGLAGSTDTQYF
many | TRBJ2-4 | TRBV18 | CASSPRRTQNIQYF
NA | TRBJ2-3 | TRBV9 | CASSVGLRRGSTDTQYF
many | TRBJ2-3 | TRBV7-9 | CASSLGLKREDTDTQYF
few | TRBJ2-1 | TRBV19 | CASSTGTGVWEYNEQFF
NA | TRBJ2-7 | TRBV28 | CASSFTANPYEQYF
many | TRBJ1-1 | TRBV9 | CASSGGGLNTEAFF
few | TRBJ2-1 | TRBV5-1 | CASSSAGESYNEQFF
many | TRBJ2-1 | TRBV27 | CASSFNRGNEQFF
NA | TRBJ1-4 | TRBV5-6 | CASSFSSGTGDEKLFF
many | TRBJ2-7 | TRBV20-1 | CSAVASRYEQYF
many | TRBJ2-1 | TRBV29-1 | CSVVDRVFDNEQFF
many | TRBJ1-2 | TRBV2 | CASSPTLYGYTF
NA | TRBJ2-2 | TRBV5-4 | CASSLGGTSNTGELFF
many | TRBJ1-1 | TRBV30 | CAWGYGVNTEAFF
many | TRBJ2-5 | TRBV20-1 | CSARPGTGQETQYF
many | TRBJ1-1 | TRBV9 | CASSITDRATTEAFF
few | TRBJ2-7 | TRBV27 | CASSIYTGGYEQYF
many | TRBJ2-5 | TRBV4-2 | CASSQDGRETQYF